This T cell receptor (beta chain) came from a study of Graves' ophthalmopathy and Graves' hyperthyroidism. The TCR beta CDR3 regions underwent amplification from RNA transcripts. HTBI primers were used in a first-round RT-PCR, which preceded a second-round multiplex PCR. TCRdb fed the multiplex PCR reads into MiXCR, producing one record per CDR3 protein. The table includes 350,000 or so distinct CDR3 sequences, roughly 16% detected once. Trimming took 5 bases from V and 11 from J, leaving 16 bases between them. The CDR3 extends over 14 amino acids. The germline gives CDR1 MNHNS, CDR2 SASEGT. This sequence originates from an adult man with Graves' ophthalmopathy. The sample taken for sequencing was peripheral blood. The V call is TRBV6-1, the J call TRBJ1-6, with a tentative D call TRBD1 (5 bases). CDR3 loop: CASSPMRGSAPLHF. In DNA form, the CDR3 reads TGTGCCAGCAGTCCTATGAGGGGTAGCGCACCCCTCCACTTT.